Listed below are T cell receptor beta chains from one sample, sequenced in a study of blood T cell repertoires in COVID-19. The data were produced by immunoSEQ multiplex PCR, yet TCRdb's version contains in-frame clones alone and is incomplete. This table holds hundreds of thousands of clones, around nine tenths found once. Sample: PBMCs or T cells enriched from blood (not recorded which). These TCRs come from a woman aged 60-70 years who had recovered from COVID-19. CDR3s include the opening cysteine and the closing phenylalanine or tryptophan. D genes are given only for firm matches. Clone size, where shown, is once, few, many, or a class for clones that have expanded.

>TRBJ1-2|17|TRBD1|-|TRBV7-9
CASSLWGQGATNYGYTF
TGTGCCAGCAGCTTATGGGGTCAGGGGGCGACCAACTATGGCTACACCTTC
>TRBJ1-2|14|-|-|TRBV19
CASSMAQVDYGYTF
TGTGCCAGTAGTATGGCACAGGTTGACTATGGCTACACCTTC
>TRBJ2-7|16|TRBD1|once|TRBV5-6
CASSLGSGTAFYEQYF
TGTGCCAGCAGCTTGGGGTCCGGGACAGCCTTCTACGAGCAGTACTTC
>TRBJ2-7|12|-|-|TRBV6-5
CASRGGAVEQYF
TGTGCCAGCAGAGGGGGGGCCGTCGAGCAGTACTTC
>TRBJ2-3|14|-|-|TRBV4-2
CASSQRGLTDTQYF
TGTGCCAGCAGCCAAAGGGGCCTCACAGATACGCAGTATTTT
>TRBJ1-4|16|TRBD1|-|TRBV5-1
CASSLGETGSREKLFF
TGCGCCAGCAGCCTGGGGGAGACAGGGTCTAGGGAAAAACTGTTTTTT
>TRBJ1-5|14|TRBD1|few|TRBV4-1
CASSQEDRVQPQHF
TGCGCCAGCAGCCAAGAAGACAGGGTACAGCCCCAGCATTTT
>TRBJ2-3|12|-|once|TRBV2
CASSILEGGQYF
TGTGCCAGCAGTATACTAGAAGGAGGGCAGTATTTT
>TRBJ2-4|18|-|few|TRBV4-1
CASSQVGGGSIAKNIQYF
TGCGCCAGCAGCCAAGTAGGTGGAGGGAGTATAGCCAAAAACATTCAGTACTTC
>TRBJ1-1|10|-|once|TRBV2
CATGQFEAFF
TGTGCCACCGGACAGTTTGAAGCTTTCTTT
>TRBJ2-4|15|-|-|TRBV27
CASSFRGLPQNIQYF
TGTGCCAGCAGTTTTAGAGGTCTACCCCAAAACATTCAGTACTTC
>TRBJ1-2|13|-|-|TRBV10-3
CAISGTEHLGYTF
TGTGCCATCAGTGGGACAGAACACCTTGGCTACACCTTC
>TRBJ2-3|15|TRBD1|-|TRBV4-1
CASSQGQGGADTQYF
TGCGCCAGCAGCCAAGGACAGGGTGGGGCAGATACGCAGTATTTT
>TRBJ1-1|12|-|-|TRBV19
CASSIETVEAFF
TGTGCCAGTAGTATCGAAACAGTTGAAGCTTTCTTT
>TRBJ1-2|14|-|-|TRBV10-3
CAISDWAGDGGYTF
TGTGCCATCAGTGACTGGGCGGGGGATGGTGGCTACACCTTC
>TRBJ2-7|16|TRBD1|-|TRBV5-1
CASSFLPGQGQNEQYF
TGCGCCAGCAGCTTTCTACCGGGACAGGGCCAGAACGAGCAGTACTTC
>TRBJ1-1|13|-|-|TRBV24-1
CATRRAAGTEAFF
TGTGCCACCAGGCGGGCCGCCGGCACTGAAGCTTTCTTT
>TRBJ2-3|12|-|-|TRBV13
CASSPSTDTQYF
TGTGCCAGCAGCCCAAGCACAGATACGCAGTATTTT
>TRBJ2-2|14|-|-|TRBV19
CASSRQAGTGELFF
TGTGCCAGTAGCCGACAGGCTGGCACCGGGGAGCTGTTTTTT
>TRBJ1-1|15|TRBD1|-|TRBV28
CASSPRTGGNTEAFF
TGTGCCAGCAGTCCACGGACAGGGGGGAACACTGAAGCTTTCTTT
>TRBJ1-1|14|-|-|TRBV27
CASSKTGYGTEAFF
TGTGCCAGCAGTAAAACAGGGTATGGGACTGAAGCTTTCTTT
>TRBJ1-1|13|-|-|TRBV6-2/TRBV6-3
CASSVDWDTEAFF
TGTGCCAGCAGTGTGGACTGGGACACTGAAGCTTTCTTT
>TRBJ1-4|15|-|-|TRBV6-1
CASSEVTEIGEKLFF
TGTGCCAGCAGTGAAGTTACGGAGATTGGAGAAAAACTGTTTTTT
>TRBJ2-2|16|TRBD1|-|TRBV5-1
CASSLEGTGRTGELFF
TGCGCCAGCAGCTTGGAAGGGACAGGGCGAACCGGGGAGCTGTTTTTT
>TRBJ1-4|15|-|-|TRBV20-1
CSASIWRATNEKLFF
TGCAGTGCTAGTATTTGGAGAGCAACTAATGAAAAACTGTTTTTT
>TRBJ2-3|15|TRBD2|-|TRBV10-3
CAIRGERGGTDTQYF
TGTGCCATCAGGGGCGAGCGGGGAGGTACAGATACGCAGTATTTT
>TRBJ1-1|14|-|-|TRBV7-2
CASSLSRGITEAFF
TGTGCCAGCAGCTTAAGCAGGGGTATCACTGAAGCTTTCTTT
>TRBJ2-7|15|TRBD2|-|TRBV4-1
CASSQDRTSSYEQYF
TGCGCCAGCAGCCAAGATCGGACTAGCTCCTACGAGCAGTACTTC
>TRBJ1-1|15|TRBD1|-|TRBV27
CASSLSTGGRTEAFF
TGTGCCAGCAGTTTATCGACAGGGGGTCGAACTGAAGCTTTCTTT
>TRBJ1-1|13|-|-|TRBV7-2
CASSLVRTERAFF
TGTGCCAGCAGCTTAGTGCGTACGGAGAGAGCTTTCTTT
>TRBJ1-2|13|-|-|TRBV2
CASSESDWGGYTF
TGTGCCAGCAGTGAGTCGGACTGGGGTGGCTACACCTTC
>TRBJ2-3|16|TRBD1|-|TRBV27
CASRGQGTRRTDTQYF
TGTGCCAGTAGGGGACAGGGGACTAGGAGGACAGATACGCAGTATTTT
>TRBJ2-1|15|TRBD2|-|TRBV2
CASRLLAGGVDEQFF
TGTGCCAGCAGACTACTAGCGGGGGGGGTGGATGAGCAGTTCTTC
>TRBJ1-3|13|-|-|TRBV2
CASSMGLGNTIYF
TGTGCCAGCAGTATGGGGCTTGGAAACACCATATATTTT
>TRBJ2-6|13|-|-|TRBV6-6
CASSYLGANVLTF
TGTGCCAGCAGTTACCTGGGGGCCAACGTCCTGACTTTC
>TRBJ1-5|13|-|-|TRBV11-2
CASSFGTNQPQHF
TGTGCCAGCAGCTTTGGCACCAATCAGCCCCAGCATTTT
>TRBJ1-6|17|TRBD1|once|TRBV6-2/TRBV6-3
CASSYSPGGTYNSPLHF
TGTGCCAGCAGTTACTCGCCAGGGGGGACCTATAATTCACCCCTCCACTTT
>TRBJ2-6|13|-|-|TRBV2
CASRISGANVLTF
TGTGCCAGCAGAATATCTGGGGCCAACGTCCTGACTTTC
>TRBJ2-7|13|-|-|TRBV12-3/TRBV12-4
CASSLALAYEQYF
TGTGCCAGCAGTTTGGCTTTGGCTTACGAGCAGTACTTC
>TRBJ2-1|15|TRBD2|-|TRBV10-3
CAISEAGLAVAEQFF
TGTGCCATCAGTGAGGCGGGACTAGCTGTCGCTGAGCAGTTCTTC
>TRBJ1-6|15|-|-|TRBV6-5
CATGMDIGRNSPLHF
TGTGCCACCGGGATGGACATTGGGAGGAATTCACCCCTCCACTTT
>TRBJ2-5|14|-|-|TRBV5-1
CASSLDGYKETQYF
TGCGCCAGCAGCTTGGACGGGTACAAAGAGACCCAGTACTTC
>TRBJ1-2|14|-|-|TRBV10-3
CAISDGGLNYGYTF
TGTGCCATCAGTGATGGGGGCCTAAACTATGGCTACACCTTC